This T cell receptor (beta chain) was found in a study of T cell responses to AZD1222 COVID-19 vaccine. Findings and limits, study-wide: Nearly half of spike-specific TCRs reportedly go after variant regions that carry no mutations. Dominant CD4 TCR responses targeted spike regions 160-218 and 743-854.

On this clone itself: Its antigen remains unidentified.

Measured with immunoSEQ multiplex PCR; TCRdb has only the in-frame clones, and not every one. The sample includes 100,000 to 150,000 clones, less than 90% of them seen just once. CDR3 length: 15 amino acids. From germline, CDR1 is MNHEY and CDR2 SVGAGI. V was pared by 4 bases and J by 4 bases, with 17 bases between. The chain links TRBV6-5 to TRBJ2-7, with D perhaps matching TRBD1 (5 bases). This TCR was sampled from an adult in good health. The specimen comprised peripheral blood, sampled on day 0 of AZD1222 vaccination. Here the CDR3 reads CASSSIGHNGYEQYF. Written as DNA, the CDR3 is TGTGCCAGCAGTTCCATCGGACACAACGGGTACGAGCAGTACTTC.